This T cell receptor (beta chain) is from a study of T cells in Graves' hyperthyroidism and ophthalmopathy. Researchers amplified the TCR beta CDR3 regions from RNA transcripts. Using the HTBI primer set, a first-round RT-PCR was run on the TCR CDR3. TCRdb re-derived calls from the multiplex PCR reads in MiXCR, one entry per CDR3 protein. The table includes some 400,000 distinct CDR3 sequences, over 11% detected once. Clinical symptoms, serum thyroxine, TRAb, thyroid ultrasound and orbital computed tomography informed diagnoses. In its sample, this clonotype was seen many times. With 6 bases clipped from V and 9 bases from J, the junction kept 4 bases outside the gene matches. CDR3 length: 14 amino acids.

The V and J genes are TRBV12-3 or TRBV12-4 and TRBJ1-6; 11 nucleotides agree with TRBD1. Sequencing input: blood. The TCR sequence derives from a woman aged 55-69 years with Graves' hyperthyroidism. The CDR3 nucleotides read TGTGCCAGCAGCCCGGGACAGGGGGGTTCACCCCTCCACTTT. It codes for CASSPGQGGSPLHF.